The next 9 T cell receptor beta chains were all read from a single sample in a study of TIL therapy for anti-PD-1-resistant metastatic lung cancer (dated by TCRdb to the early 2020s). The immunoSEQ v3 hsTCRB kit was used to amplify TCR beta CDR3 regions from genomic DNA through bias-controlled multiplex PCR. What TCRdb holds here is the immuneACCESS table cut down to in-frame rearrangements. Part of the clones is not present; checked against another copy, under half of the missing clones reflect an unresolved V gene, and the others are unexplained. In this sample the table shows tens of thousands of clones, 70% to 80% of which occur a single time. Of the sample, approximately 16% is held by the ten largest clones. This specimen's time point label, per the study, means: pre-treatment sample, taken before nivolumab and TIL therapy. The material was blood, obtained at baseline. The origin of the receptors is a man aged 65 to 79 with non-small cell lung cancer.

A few counts support this clone. This chain links TRBV9 with TRBJ1-6, with D unresolved. The CDR3 totals 12 residues. Trimming removed 3 bases at V and 13 bases at J, with 11 bases between. CDR1 is SGDLS, CDR2 YYNGEE, per germline. The CDR3 loop reads CASSGAGFPLHF. The CDR3 region has the DNA TGTGCCAGCAGCGGCGCGGGTTTCCCCCTCCACTTT.

The V call is TRBV19, the J call TRBJ2-3; 8 bases fit TRBD1. CDR3 length equals 15 residues. The V gene end was trimmed by 6 bases and the J gene end by 4 bases; junction bases not matched to a gene: 9. Looked up from germline, CDR1 is LNHDA and CDR2 is SQIVND (reference sequence). The CDR3 reads CASRQTGVQADTQYF. DNA for the CDR3: TGTGCCAGTAGGCAGACAGGGGTCCAGGCAGATACGCAGTATTTT.

J is TRBJ2-5 and V is TRBV5-4; tentatively, D is TRBD1 or TRBD2 (6 bases each). V was clipped by 0 bases and J by 0 bases, with 15 bases between them. This CDR3 region has 17 residues. CDR1 is SGHNT and CDR2 is YYREEE in the germline V gene (reference sequence). CDR3 amino acids: CASSLARGRSYQETQYF. The CDR3 nucleotides read TGTGCCAGCAGCTTGGCCCGGGGGCGAAGTTACCAAGAGACCCAGTACTTC. The full variable domain, with the rest looked up from reference TRBV5-4 and TRBJ2-5, is ETGVTQSPTHLIKTRGQQVTLRCSSQSGHNTVSWYQQALGQGPQFIFQYYREEENGRGNFPPRFSGLQFPNYSSELNVNALELDDSALYLCASSLARGRSYQETQYFGPGTRLLVL.

Concerning this clone: This CDR3 is also generated by other DNA sequences in the sample. The rearrangement links TRBV18 to TRBJ1-1; D not certain. CDR1 is KGHSH and CDR2 is LQKENI in the germline V gene. The CDR3 loop spans 13 amino acids. V lost 6 bases and J lost 0, with 8 bases in between. CDR3 sequence reads: CASSGSMNTEAFF. Here the CDR3 DNA reads TGTGCCAGCTCGGGCTCCATGAACACTGAAGCTTTCTTT.

The rearrangement links TRBV9 to TRBJ2-1; 13 positions agree with TRBD2. The germline V gene has CDR1 SGDLS and CDR2 YYNGEE. The CDR3 consists of 17 residues. V lost 0 bases and J lost 9; bases outside the gene matches: 9. CDR3 sequence reads: CASSVDFGLAGAGEQFF. CDR3 sequence (DNA): TGTGCCAGCAGCGTAGATTTCGGACTAGCGGGAGCGGGTGAGCAGTTCTTC.

This chain uses TRBV27 with TRBJ1-1, with a tentative D call TRBD1 (6 bases). Trimming took off 2 bases at V and 4 bases at J, with 20 bases between the two ends. The CDR3 is made up of 17 amino acids. CDR1 is MNHEY and CDR2 is SMNVEV in the germline V gene (reference sequence). The CDR3 sequence: CASSLKGGVGSFTEAFF. The CDR3 bases are TGTGCCAGCAGTTTAAAAGGGGGGGTAGGTTCGTTCACTGAAGCTTTCTTT.

This clone was seen a single time. The rearrangement links TRBV5-1 to TRBJ2-5, with a weak D call TRBD1 (6 bases). Germline V gene data show CDR1 as SGHRS and CDR2 as YFSETQ. The germline V and J ends were trimmed by 2 bases and 7 bases, with 18 bases remaining between them. This CDR3 is built from 15 residues. CDR3 sequence reads: CASSFTGTSPGTQYF. CDR3 sequence (DNA): TGCGCCAGCAGCTTTACCGGGACATCTCCGGGGACCCAGTACTTC. The full variable domain, in which reference TRBV5-1 and TRBJ2-5 provide the parts outside the CDR3, is KAGVTQTPRYLIKTRGQQVTLSCSPISGHRSVSWYQQTPGQGLQFLFEYFSETQRNKGNFPGRFSGRQFSNSRSEMNVSTLELGDSALYLCASSFTGTSPGTQYFGPGTRLLVL.

V and J are TRBV29-1 and TRBJ2-1; tentative D call: TRBD2 (6 bases). V gave up 5 bases and J gave up 4 bases, with 18 bases separating them. CDR1 and CDR2 (germline): SQVTM, ANQGSEA. The CDR3 totals 15 residues. CDR3 amino acids: CSVSSASAKYNEQFF. The CDR3 region has the DNA TGCAGCGTTTCCAGTGCTAGCGCTAAATACAATGAGCAGTTCTTC.

The count of this clone is one. The gene calls are TRBV5-1 and TRBJ1-3, with D unclear. This CDR3 is built from 16 residues. V was cut by 0 bases and J by 1 base, with 11 bases left in between. Germline V gene data show CDR1 as SGHRS and CDR2 as YFSETQ. CDR3: CASSLGPAGSGNTIYF. CDR3 bases: TGCGCCAGCAGCTTGGGCCCTGCGGGATCTGGAAACACCATATATTTT. The full variable domain, in which reference TRBV5-1 and TRBJ1-3 provide the parts outside the CDR3, is KAGVTQTPRYLIKTRGQQVTLSCSPISGHRSVSWYQQTPGQGLQFLFEYFSETQRNKGNFPGRFSGRQFSNSRSEMNVSTLELGDSALYLCASSLGPAGSGNTIYFGEGSWLTVV.